The 29 T cell receptor beta chains given below trace back to one sample, sequenced in a study of T-cell memory formation after mild COVID-19. Each CDR3 protein gets one entry after TCRdb re-called the 5' RACE reads with MiXCR. The repertoire holds 25,000 to 35,000 distinct CDR3 sequences, with 12% as singletons. Sequencing was carried out using PBMCs or a T cell subset sorted from them (not recorded which). The receptors were sampled from an adult woman who had mild COVID-19 (a few samples of this study predate the infection). Cell type and time point are not known.

The sample holds many counts of this clonotype. This chain joins TRBV20-1 and TRBJ1-3; D unresolved. Deletions cut 0 bases from V and 2 bases from J, with 5 bases between. This CDR3 comprises 13 residues. The germline V gene has CDR1 DFQATT and CDR2 SNEGSKA (reference sequence). The CDR3 reads CSAREGPGNTIYF. The CDR3 DNA reads as TGCAGTGCTAGAGAGGGTCCTGGAAACACCATATATTTT.

This clonotype has more than one count but fewer than ten. The gene calls are TRBV18 and TRBJ1-5, with a possible D match to TRBD1 (5 bases). The germline gives CDR1 KGHSH, CDR2 LQKENI. The length of the CDR3 is 13 residues. Trimming took off 6 bases at V and 2 bases at J, with 8 bases between the two ends. For the CDR3, the DNA is TGTGCCAGCTCTCTACAGGGCAATCAGCCCCAGCATTTT. Amino acids: CASSLQGNQPQHF.

The chain carries TRBV6-2 or TRBV6-3 and TRBJ2-7, with a possible D match to TRBD1 (6 bases). Germline V gene data show CDR1 as MNHEY and CDR2 as SVGEGT. Trimming shortened V by 1 base and J by 7 bases, and 14 bases separated the two germline ends. The CDR3 length is 14 residues. Here the CDR3 DNA reads TGTGCCAGCAGTTACTGGGACACTCTCACGGAGCAGTACTTC. Translating it yields CASSYWDTLTEQYF.

This clonotype was found many times. The rearrangement links TRBV5-1 to TRBJ2-1; D is uncertain. CDR1 is SGHRS and CDR2 is YFSETQ in the germline V gene. CDR3 length: 16 residues. The V gene lost 5 bases and the J gene lost 2 bases, with 17 bases spanning the gap. The CDR3 DNA reads as TGCGCCAGCAGTGCGGAAGGGAAAGCCGCCTACAATGAGCAGTTCTTC. As protein: CASSAEGKAAYNEQFF.

This clonotype was observed at least ten times. The chain uses TRBV9 and TRBJ2-7; 9 bases agree with TRBD2. V lost 0 bases and J lost 3; bases outside the gene matches: 1. Per the germline V gene, CDR1 is SGDLS and CDR2 is YYNGEE. There are 14 residues in the CDR3. The CDR3 loop is CASSVGSGGYEQYF. CDR3 in DNA: TGTGCCAGCAGCGTAGGTAGCGGGGGCTACGAGCAGTACTTC. The entire variable domain, with the rest obtained from reference TRBV9 and TRBJ2-7, is as follows: DSGVTQTPKHLITATGQRVTLRCSPRSGDLSVYWYQQSLDQGLQFLIQYYNGEERAKGNILERFSAQQFPDLHSELNLSSLELGDSALYFCASSVGSGGYEQYFGPGTRLTVT.

In its sample, this clonotype was seen many times. The chain uses TRBV9 and TRBJ2-5; 9 positions match TRBD2. V gave up 1 base and J gave up 5 bases; unmatched junction bases: 3. Germline loops: CDR1 SGDLS, CDR2 YYNGEE. This CDR3 is 14 amino acids long. The CDR3 nucleotides are TGTGCCAGCAGCGTATCGAGCGGGAGGGAGACCCAGTACTTC. It yields the protein CASSVSSGRETQYF.

This clonotype was observed at least ten times. The chain combines TRBV5-5 with TRBJ2-1; D gene uncertain. The CDR3 spans 15 residues. CDR1 SGHKS and CDR2 YYEKEE come from the germline V gene (reference sequence). The ends were cut back, 2 bases at V and 4 bases at J, with 13 bases in the middle. Here the CDR3 reads CASSLVWTPYNEQFF. The CDR3 region has the DNA TGTGCCAGCAGCTTAGTTTGGACCCCTTACAATGAGCAGTTCTTC. Full variable domain (remainder filled in from reference TRBV5-5 and TRBJ2-1): DAGVTQSPTHLIKTRGQQVTLRCSPISGHKSVSWYQQVLGQGPQFIFQYYEKEERGRGNFPDRFSARQFPNYSSELNVNALLLGDSALYLCASSLVWTPYNEQFFGPGTRLTVL.

This clonotype came up many times. The chain is built from TRBV6-5 and TRBJ1-3, with D tentatively TRBD1 (5 bases). In germline, CDR1 is MNHEY, CDR2 SVGAGI. CDR3 length: 14 amino acids. Trimming took 4 bases from V and 8 from J, leaving 15 bases between them. The CDR3 loop is CASSSLKGADTIYF. The CDR3 coding sequence is TGTGCCAGCAGTTCTCTCAAAGGGGCTGACACCATATATTTT.

The chain uses TRBV29-1 and TRBJ2-7; possible D gene TRBD2, 5 bases. There are 13 residues in the CDR3. Between the trimmed V and J ends, which lost 6 bases and 1 base, there was a span of 13 bases. The germline gives CDR1 SQVTM, CDR2 ANQGSEA. The CDR3 sequence is CSVGEGFSYEQYF. The CDR3 nucleotides read TGCAGCGTCGGCGAGGGATTTTCCTACGAGCAGTACTTC.

This clonotype has ten or more counts. The chain carries TRBV24-1 and TRBJ1-5, with D unresolved. V was shortened by 3 bases and J by 1 base, with 0 bases between the two germline ends. The germline gives CDR1 KGHDR, CDR2 SFDVKD. The CDR3 totals 12 residues. CDR3 in amino acids: CATSDSNQPQHF. CDR3 sequence (DNA): TGTGCCACCAGTGATAGCAATCAGCCCCAGCATTTT.

This clonotype was seen at least ten times. J is TRBJ2-1 and V is TRBV19; D possibly uses TRBD1 or TRBD2 (5 bases each). Trimming removed 1 base from V and 7 bases from J, with 8 bases in between. Per the germline V gene, CDR1 is LNHDA and CDR2 is SQIVND (reference sequence). The CDR3 consists of 13 residues. Written as DNA, the CDR3 is TGTGCCAGTAGTATAGCGGGGCGGAATGAGCAGTTCTTC. Translation: CASSIAGRNEQFF. Full variable domain (outside the CDR3, taken from reference TRBV19 and TRBJ2-1): DGGITQSPKYLFRKEGQNVTLSCEQNLNHDAMYWYRQDPGQGLRLIYYSQIVNDFQKGDIAEGYSVSREKKESFPLTVTSAQKNPTAFYLCASSIAGRNEQFFGPGTRLTVL.

In this sample, this clonotype turned up a few times. The chain is built from TRBV20-1 and TRBJ1-4; no firm D call. V gave up 7 bases and J gave up 5 bases, with 8 bases separating them. The CDR3 has 11 amino acids. Looked up from germline, CDR1 is DFQATT and CDR2 is SNEGSKA (reference sequence). This CDR3 reads CSGFTNEKLFF. CDR3 in DNA: TGCAGTGGCTTTACCAATGAAAAACTGTTTTTT.

This clonotype was recorded many times. The gene calls are TRBV6-1 and TRBJ1-3; D ambiguous. The CDR3 is made up of 15 amino acids. Trimming cost V 0 bases and J 0 bases, with 6 bases left between them. Germline V gene data show CDR1 as MNHNS and CDR2 as SASEGT. Here the CDR3 reads CASSEAPSSGNTIYF. The DNA for the CDR3 is TGTGCCAGCAGTGAAGCCCCGAGCTCTGGAAACACCATATATTTT.

This clonotype was recorded at least ten times. CDR3 nucleotides: TGCAGTGCTAGAGAGGTGGAACGTCTCTACGAGCAGTACTTC. Its protein is CSAREVERLYEQYF. The rearrangement joins TRBV20-1 to TRBJ2-7; D ambiguous. The CDR3 is made up of 14 amino acids. The germline V and J ends were trimmed by 0 bases and 3 bases, with 12 bases remaining between them. CDR1 and CDR2 from the germline V gene are DFQATT and SNEGSKA (reference sequence).

The V call is TRBV7-3, the J call TRBJ1-1; tentatively, D is TRBD1 (5 bases). CDR1 and CDR2 from the germline V gene are SGHTA and FQGTGA. V lost 5 bases and J 4 bases, leaving 11 bases between the germline ends. This CDR3 is built from 13 residues. The DNA of the CDR3 is TGTGCCAGCAGCCCACCTGGGGCCACTGAAGCTTTCTTT. Translating it yields CASSPPGATEAFF.

This clonotype has a count of ten or more. This rearrangement joins TRBV27 to TRBJ2-7; 10 bases agree with TRBD1. Germline V CDR1 and CDR2: MNHEY, SMNVEV (reference sequence). There are 15 residues in the CDR3. The J segment lost 4 bases and the V segment lost 3 bases, leaving 6 bases of the junction unmatched. DNA of the CDR3: TGTGCCAGCAGTTTCACCGGGACAGGGGCTTACGAGCAGTACTTC. It yields the protein CASSFTGTGAYEQYF.

This clonotype was seen many times. The chain uses TRBV6-5 and TRBJ2-1; TRBD2 matches at 10 bases. The CDR3 extends over 13 amino acids. J was trimmed by 13 bases and V by 6 bases; bases with no gene match: 9. Germline CDR1 MNHEY, CDR2 SVGAGI. The CDR3 loop reads CASRPPASGGQFF. CDR3 in DNA: TGTGCCAGCAGGCCCCCGGCTAGCGGGGGACAGTTCTTC.

The chain joins TRBV5-1 to TRBJ2-1; D is tentatively TRBD1 or TRBD2 (5 bases each). From germline, CDR1 is SGHRS and CDR2 YFSETQ. The CDR3 is 14 residues long. Trimming took off 5 bases at V and 7 bases at J, with 16 bases between the two ends. The CDR3 sequence is CASREGSPPNEQFF. CDR3 sequence (DNA): TGCGCCAGCAGAGAGGGGTCACCCCCGAATGAGCAGTTCTTC.

In its sample, this clonotype was seen many times. The rearrangement joins TRBV3-1 to TRBJ2-1; TRBD2 agrees at 9 bases. The CDR3 loop spans 15 amino acids. The germline V gene has CDR1 LGHDT and CDR2 YNNKEL (reference sequence). V shed 7 bases, J shed 10 bases, and the junction held 14 bases outside the gene matches. CDR3 region: CASTIALAGSNEQFF. The CDR3 DNA reads TGTGCCAGCACTATAGCCCTAGCGGGATCAAACGAGCAGTTCTTC.

There are many counts of this clonotype. The J gene is TRBJ2-5, the V gene TRBV19; 14 nucleotides match TRBD2. The germline V gene encodes CDR1 LNHDA and CDR2 SQIVND (reference sequence). The length of the CDR3 is 15 residues. Unmatched junction bases numbered 2, after V lost 6 bases and J lost 2 bases. The CDR3 region is CASRRLAGGQETQYF. The CDR3 DNA reads TGTGCCAGTAGACGACTAGCGGGGGGGCAAGAGACCCAGTACTTC. The complete variable domain, with remaining parts taken from reference TRBV19 and TRBJ2-5, reads DGGITQSPKYLFRKEGQNVTLSCEQNLNHDAMYWYRQDPGQGLRLIYYSQIVNDFQKGDIAEGYSVSREKKESFPLTVTSAQKNPTAFYLCASRRLAGGQETQYFGPGTRLLVL.

This clonotype showed up many times. This chain connects TRBV27 to TRBJ2-1; D unresolved. Trimming removed 5 bases at V and 4 bases at J, with 18 bases between. The CDR3 has 16 residues. Per germline, CDR1 MNHEY and CDR2 SMNVEV (reference sequence). CDR3 in amino acids: CASSTALKPPYNEQFF. The CDR3 nucleotides read TGTGCCAGCAGTACCGCTCTCAAGCCCCCTTACAATGAGCAGTTCTTC.

This clonotype was counted many times. The chain has TRBV13 and TRBJ2-3, with 13 bases fitting TRBD2. In germline, CDR1 is PRHDT, CDR2 FYEKMQ (reference sequence). V shed 3 bases and J 2 bases; nucleotides not matched to a gene: 5. There are 17 residues in the CDR3. The DNA for the CDR3 is TGTGCCAGCAGCTTCGTTGGACTAGCGGGAGTCACAGATACGCAGTATTTT. Encoded protein: CASSFVGLAGVTDTQYF.

This clonotype showed up many times. The rearrangement joins TRBV9 to TRBJ2-3; 8 bases map to TRBD1. The CDR3 runs 16 residues. Germline V gene lookup returns CDR1 SGDLS and CDR2 YYNGEE. V lost 4 bases and J lost 3; bases outside the gene matches: 10. The chain's CDR3 is CASSTQTGGITDTQYF. DNA for the CDR3: TGTGCCAGCAGCACCCAAACAGGGGGTATAACAGATACGCAGTATTTT.

This clonotype was observed at least ten times. This rearrangement joins TRBV9 to TRBJ2-6, with D unresolved. Trimming took off 4 bases at V and 5 bases at J, with 16 bases between the two ends. The V gene's germline CDR1 is SGDLS and CDR2 YYNGEE. The CDR3 sequence is 16 residues long. CDR3 coding DNA: TGTGCCAGCAGCTCCCCCATCGCCCTGAGGGCCAACGTCCTGACTTTC. This codes for CASSSPIALRANVLTF.

This clonotype was picked up many times. The gene calls are TRBV20-1 and TRBJ2-7; D is perhaps TRBD2 (5 bases). Trimming cost V 6 bases and J 9 bases, with 15 bases left between them. Germline CDR1 reads DFQATT; CDR2 reads SNEGSKA (reference sequence). The CDR3 runs 11 residues. In DNA, the CDR3 is TGCAGTGCCGGAGGTACCGCAGGGCAGTACTTC. Translated, it gives CSAGGTAGQYF.

Comment on this clonotype: This clone may be a read error of a much larger clone one base away. The CDR3 sequence is CAKVTYIPEESRLGAFF. The CDR3 nucleotides are TGTGCCAAAGTGACCTATATCCCCGAAGAATCCCGGCTTGGGGCTTTCTTT. The chain employs TRBV19 and TRBJ1-1; D gene ambiguous. V was trimmed by 10 bases and J by 11 bases, leaving 35 bases between them. The germline CDR1 and CDR2 sequences are LNHDA and SQIVND (reference sequence). The CDR3 is 17 amino acids.

By proportion, this clonotype is medium-sized (0.01 to 0.1%). This CDR3 reads CAWRETGFVPGELFF. CDR3 coding DNA: TGTGCCTGGAGAGAGACAGGGTTCGTCCCCGGGGAGCTGTTTTTT. This chain links TRBV30 with TRBJ2-2; 7 positions agree with TRBD1. The germline V gene encodes CDR1 GTSNPN and CDR2 SVGIG (reference sequence). The CDR3 runs to 15 residues. With V trimmed by 3 bases and J by 6 bases, 10 bases remained unmatched.

The chain employs TRBV24-1 and TRBJ2-3; tentatively, D is TRBD1 (6 bases). Trimming took 4 bases from V and 6 from J, leaving 10 bases between them. CDR3 size: 13 residues. Germline lookup yields CDR1 KGHDR and CDR2 SFDVKD. CDR3 in amino acids: CATSDPGADTQYF. The CDR3 bases are TGTGCCACCAGTGACCCAGGGGCCGATACGCAGTATTTT.

This chain joins TRBV7-9 and TRBJ1-1; D uncertain. V was pared by 1 base and J by 6 bases, with 9 bases between. Per the germline V gene, CDR1 is SEHNR and CDR2 is FQNEAQ (reference sequence). The CDR3 loop spans 13 amino acids. CDR3 protein: CASSLGRLPEAFF. The CDR3 region has the DNA TGTGCCAGCAGCTTAGGCCGATTACCTGAAGCTTTCTTT.